These 6 T cell receptor beta chains came from one sample sequenced in a study of T cell responses to AZD1222 COVID-19 vaccine. Measured with immunoSEQ multiplex PCR; TCRdb has only the in-frame clones, and not every one. The sample holds approximately 45,000 clones, around 88% seen once. Sample: peripheral blood, taken 28 days after the second AZD1222 dose. These receptors were taken from an adult who received the AZD1222 COVID-19 vaccine.

This clone has just one count. The genes are TRBV28 and TRBJ1-2; D gene unclear. CDR3 length: 14 amino acids. Trimming pared 5 bases from V and 4 bases from J, leaving 14 bases between. CDR1 MDHEN and CDR2 SYDVKM come from the germline V gene. CDR3 sequence reads: CASSRGQQAYGYTF. The CDR3, as DNA: TGTGCCAGCAGTCGGGGTCAGCAAGCCTATGGCTACACCTTC.

This clone appeared once. The V call is TRBV10-3, the J call TRBJ2-7; D may be TRBD1 (5 bases). The germline CDR1 and CDR2 sequences are ENHRY and SYGVKD. This CDR3 is built from 13 residues. Trimming took off 4 bases at V and 4 bases at J, with 11 bases between the two ends. CDR3 sequence (DNA): TGTGCCATCAGTGGATTGCAGGGTTACGAGCAGTACTTC. Residues: CAISGLQGYEQYF.

V is TRBV7-8 and J is TRBJ2-3; D unresolved. V was shortened by 3 bases and J by 4 bases, with 17 bases between the two germline ends. Germline loops: CDR1 SGHVS, CDR2 FQNEAQ. This CDR3 comprises 16 residues. The chain's CDR3 is CASSFPPGSGPDTQYF. The DNA of the CDR3 is TGTGCCAGCAGCTTCCCCCCGGGCTCAGGCCCAGATACGCAGTATTTT.

The CDR3 spells CASSSGTGKSSYNSPLHF. The CDR3, as DNA: TGTGCCAGTAGTTCCGGGACAGGAAAGAGCTCCTATAATTCACCCCTCCACTTT. The V gene is TRBV19, the J gene TRBJ1-6, with 8 bases fitting TRBD1. Per the germline V gene, CDR1 is LNHDA and CDR2 is SQIVND (reference sequence). The CDR3 covers 18 residues. The V gene end was trimmed by 5 bases and the J gene end by 0 bases; junction bases not matched to a gene: 9. Filled out from reference TRBV19 and TRBJ1-6, the complete variable domain reads DGGITQSPKYLFRKEGQNVTLSCEQNLNHDAMYWYRQDPGQGLRLIYYSQIVNDFQKGDIAEGYSVSREKKESFPLTVTSAQKNPTAFYLCASSSGTGKSSYNSPLHFGNGTRLTVT.

The gene calls are TRBV11-2 and TRBJ1-5; TRBD1 might be the D (6 bases). V shed 1 base and J shed 2 bases, with 9 bases lying between them. The CDR3 spans 15 residues. Looked up from germline, CDR1 is SGHAT and CDR2 is FQNNGV. CDR3 amino acids: CASSLGGTRNQPQHF. In DNA, the CDR3 is TGTGCCAGCAGCTTAGGCGGGACACGCAATCAGCCCCAGCATTTT.

The V gene is TRBV5-5, the J gene TRBJ2-2, with TRBD1 matching 7 bases. This CDR3 has 13 residues. V trimming: 10 bases; J trimming: 1 base; junction bases outside the gene matches: 4. Germline V gene lookup returns CDR1 SGHKS and CDR2 YYEKEE (reference sequence). CDR3 in amino acids: CASRTGNTGELFF. CDR3 DNA: TGTGCCTCCCGGACAGGGAACACCGGGGAGCTGTTTTTT.